This T cell receptor (beta chain) was retrieved from a study of blood T cell repertoires in COVID-19. Study context: Samples representing acute and convalescent COVID-19 were sourced from the United States, Italy and Spain. The cDNA or gDNA used as material had been derived from T cells, B-cell-depleted T cells, or PBMCs.

Germline V CDR1 and CDR2: LNHDA, SQIVND (reference sequence). V was shortened by 3 bases and J by 1 base, with 12 bases between the two germline ends. The CDR3 is 16 residues long. This clone was detected only once. Per the authors' pipeline: From reference gene primer amplification, estimates of nucleated cell counts were derived. TCRdb keeps only in-frame clones here, not all; method: immunoSEQ multiplex PCR. From that table come the V and J calls and clone size; the DNA was used to work out D and trimming. The table records under 500,000 clones, about 89% of them present only once. The rearrangement uses TRBV19 and TRBJ2-2; D is perhaps TRBD1 (6 bases). The sequence derives from a woman aged 25-40 years with acute or convalescent COVID-19. The sample was peripheral blood. The CDR3 region is CASSIPGHWNTGELFF. As DNA, the CDR3 is TGTGCCAGTAGTATCCCGGGACACTGGAACACCGGGGAGCTGTTTTTT.